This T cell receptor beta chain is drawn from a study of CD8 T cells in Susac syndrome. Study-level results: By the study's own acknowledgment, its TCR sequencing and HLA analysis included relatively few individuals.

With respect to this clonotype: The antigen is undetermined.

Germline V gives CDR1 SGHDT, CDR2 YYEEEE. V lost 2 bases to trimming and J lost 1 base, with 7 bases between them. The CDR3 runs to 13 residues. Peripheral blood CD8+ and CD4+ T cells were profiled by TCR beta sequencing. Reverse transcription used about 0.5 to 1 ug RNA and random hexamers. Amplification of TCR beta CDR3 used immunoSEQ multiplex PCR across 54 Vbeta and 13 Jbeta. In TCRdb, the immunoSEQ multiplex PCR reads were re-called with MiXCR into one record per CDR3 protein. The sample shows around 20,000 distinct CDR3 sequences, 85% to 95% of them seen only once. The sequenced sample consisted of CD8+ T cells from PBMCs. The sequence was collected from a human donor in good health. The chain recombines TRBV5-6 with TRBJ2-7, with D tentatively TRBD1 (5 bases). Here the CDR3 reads CASSLQESYEQYF. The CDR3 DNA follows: TGTGCCAGCAGCTTACAGGAATCCTACGAGCAGTACTTC. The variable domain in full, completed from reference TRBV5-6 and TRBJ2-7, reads DAGVTQSPTHLIKTRGQQVTLRCSPKSGHDTVSWYQQALGQGPQFIFQYYEEEERQRGNFPDRFSGHQFPNYSSELNVNALLLGDSALYLCASSLQESYEQYFGPGTRLTVT.